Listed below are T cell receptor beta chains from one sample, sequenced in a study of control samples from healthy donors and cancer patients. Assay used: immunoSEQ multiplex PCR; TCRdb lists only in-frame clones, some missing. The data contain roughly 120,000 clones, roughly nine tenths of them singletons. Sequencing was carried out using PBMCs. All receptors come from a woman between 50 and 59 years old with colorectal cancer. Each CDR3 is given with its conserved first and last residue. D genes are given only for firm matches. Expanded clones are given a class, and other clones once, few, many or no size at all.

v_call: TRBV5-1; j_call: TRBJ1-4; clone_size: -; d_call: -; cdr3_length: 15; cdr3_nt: TGCGCCAGCAGCTTGGAAGCGGGTATTGGTGAAAAACTGTTTTTT; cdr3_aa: CASSLEAGIGEKLFF
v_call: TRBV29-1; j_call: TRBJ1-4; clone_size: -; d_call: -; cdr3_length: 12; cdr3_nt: TGCAGCGCCGGGACAATAGCTGAAAAACTGTTTTTT; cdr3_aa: CSAGTIAEKLFF
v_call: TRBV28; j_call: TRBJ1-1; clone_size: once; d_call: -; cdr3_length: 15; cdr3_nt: TGTGCCAGCAGAGAAAGCCAGGGTGTCGGCACTGAAGCTTTCTTT; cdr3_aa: CASRESQGVGTEAFF
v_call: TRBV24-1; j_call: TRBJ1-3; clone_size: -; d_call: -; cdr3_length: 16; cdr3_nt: TGTGCCACCAGTGATTATTTTAAGGCAGGGAGGAACACCATATATTTT; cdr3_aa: CATSDYFKAGRNTIYF
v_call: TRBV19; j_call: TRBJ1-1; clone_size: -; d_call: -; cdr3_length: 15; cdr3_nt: TGTGCCAGTAGTCCTATTCAGGGTGTGAACACTGAAGCTTTCTTT; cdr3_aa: CASSPIQGVNTEAFF
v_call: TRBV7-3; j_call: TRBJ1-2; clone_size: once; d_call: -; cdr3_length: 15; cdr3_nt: TGTGCCAGCAGCTTAAATCTGGGGCCGAGTCTAGGCTACACCTTC; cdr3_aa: CASSLNLGPSLGYTF
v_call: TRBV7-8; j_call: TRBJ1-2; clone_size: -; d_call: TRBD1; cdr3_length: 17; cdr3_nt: TGTGCCAGCAGCGACGGACAGGGAGATTCTACAGGCTATGGCTACACCTTC; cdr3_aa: CASSDGQGDSTGYGYTF
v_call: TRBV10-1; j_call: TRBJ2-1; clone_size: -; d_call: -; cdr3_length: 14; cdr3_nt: TGCGCCAGCAGTGACACTGGACAGTCCAATGAGCAGTTCTTC; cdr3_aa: CASSDTGQSNEQFF
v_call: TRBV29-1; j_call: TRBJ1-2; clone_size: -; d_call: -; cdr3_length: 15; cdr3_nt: TGCAGCGTCGACCCTCGGGACAACAAGGGAGATGGCTACACCTTC; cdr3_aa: CSVDPRDNKGDGYTF
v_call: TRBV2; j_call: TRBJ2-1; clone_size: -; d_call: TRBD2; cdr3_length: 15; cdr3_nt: TGTGCCAGCAGTGAACGACTAGCGGGGGTCAATGAGCAGTTCTTC; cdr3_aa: CASSERLAGVNEQFF
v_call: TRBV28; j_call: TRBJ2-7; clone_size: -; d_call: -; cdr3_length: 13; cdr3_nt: TGTGCCAGCAACAGCCAAGACACCTACGAGCAGTACTTC; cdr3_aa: CASNSQDTYEQYF
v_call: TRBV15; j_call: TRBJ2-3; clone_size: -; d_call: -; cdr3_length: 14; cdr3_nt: TGTGCCACCAGCAGAGTGCAGGGTGTAGATACGCAGTATTTT; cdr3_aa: CATSRVQGVDTQYF
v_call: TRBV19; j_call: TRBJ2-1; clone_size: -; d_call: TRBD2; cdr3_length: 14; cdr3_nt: TGTGCCACCTCATGGGGGGGAGGCTACAATGAGCAGTTCTTC; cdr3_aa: CATSWGGGYNEQFF
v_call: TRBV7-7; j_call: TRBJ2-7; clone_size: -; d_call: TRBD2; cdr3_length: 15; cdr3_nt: TGTGCCAGCAGCTTTGCTAGCGGGGGCTCCTACGAGCAGTACTTC; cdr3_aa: CASSFASGGSYEQYF
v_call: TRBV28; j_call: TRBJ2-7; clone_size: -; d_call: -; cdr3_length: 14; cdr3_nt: TGTGCCAGCAGGCAGTCCGGGGGATCCTACGAGCAGTACTTC; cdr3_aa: CASRQSGGSYEQYF
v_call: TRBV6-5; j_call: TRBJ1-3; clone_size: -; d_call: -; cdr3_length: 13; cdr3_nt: TGTGCCAGCAGACAGGGAGGTGGAAACACCATATATTTT; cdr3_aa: CASRQGGGNTIYF
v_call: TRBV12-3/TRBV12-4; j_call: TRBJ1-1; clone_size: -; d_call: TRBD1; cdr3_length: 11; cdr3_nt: TGTGCCAGCAGCTACAGGGGTGAAGCTTTCTTT; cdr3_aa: CASSYRGEAFF
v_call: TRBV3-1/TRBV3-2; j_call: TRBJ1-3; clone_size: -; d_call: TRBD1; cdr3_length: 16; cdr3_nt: TGTGCCAGCAGCCAAGCTAACAGGGGTTTTGGAAACACCATATATTTT; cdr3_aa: CASSQANRGFGNTIYF
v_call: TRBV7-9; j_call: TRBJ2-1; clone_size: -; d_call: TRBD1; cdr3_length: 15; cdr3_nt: TGTGCCAGCAGCTCCGGACAGGCAGGGGACAATGAGCAGTTCTTC; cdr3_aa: CASSSGQAGDNEQFF
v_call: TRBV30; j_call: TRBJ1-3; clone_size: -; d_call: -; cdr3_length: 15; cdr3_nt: TGTGCCTGGAGTTCCGGGGGCGCCCTTGGAAACACCATATATTTT; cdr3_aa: CAWSSGGALGNTIYF
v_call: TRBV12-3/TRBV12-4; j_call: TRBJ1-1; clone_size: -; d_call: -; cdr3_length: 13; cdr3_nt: TGTGCCAGCAGTTTACGGGGTCGGACTGAAGCTTTCTTT; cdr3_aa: CASSLRGRTEAFF
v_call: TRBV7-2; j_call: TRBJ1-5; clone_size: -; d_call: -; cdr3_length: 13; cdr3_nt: TGTGCCAGCAGCTTAGAGGGCGGTCAGCCCCAGCATTTT; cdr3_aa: CASSLEGGQPQHF
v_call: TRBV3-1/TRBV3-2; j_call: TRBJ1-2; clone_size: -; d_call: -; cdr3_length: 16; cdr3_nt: TGTGCCAGCAGCCAATTCTTAAGAGGGGATAACTATGGCTACACCTTC; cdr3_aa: CASSQFLRGDNYGYTF
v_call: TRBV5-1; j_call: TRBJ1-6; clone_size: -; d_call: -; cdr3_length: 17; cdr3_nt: TGCGCCAGCAGTTTAGTTGTCGGGGATTGGGATAATTCACCCCTCCACTTT; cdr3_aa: CASSLVVGDWDNSPLHF
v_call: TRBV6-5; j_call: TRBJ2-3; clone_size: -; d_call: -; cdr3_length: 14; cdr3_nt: TGTGCCAGCAGTTACGTTGGCAACAGAGATACGCAGTATTTT; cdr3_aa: CASSYVGNRDTQYF
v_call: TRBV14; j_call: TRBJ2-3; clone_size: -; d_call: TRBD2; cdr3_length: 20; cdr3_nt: TGTGCCAGCACCCACCGGGGGGGACTAGCGGGAGGTAGTTGTCCAGATACGCAGTATTTT; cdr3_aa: CASTHRGGLAGGSCPDTQYF
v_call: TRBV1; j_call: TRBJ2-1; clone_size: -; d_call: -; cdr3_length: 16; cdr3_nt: TGCACCAGCAGCCTAGCGGGTATTTGCTCCTACAATGAGCAGTTCTTC; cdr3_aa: CTSSLAGICSYNEQFF
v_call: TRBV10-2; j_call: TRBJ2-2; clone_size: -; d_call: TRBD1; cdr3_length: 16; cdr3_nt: TGCGCCAGCAGTCCCCGGGACAGGGGTAACACCGGGGAGCTGTTTTTT; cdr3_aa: CASSPRDRGNTGELFF
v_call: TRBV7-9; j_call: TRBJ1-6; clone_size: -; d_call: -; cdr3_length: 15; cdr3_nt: TGTGCCAGCAGCTTACTAAGCCAGGGGAATTCACCCCTCCACTTT; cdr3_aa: CASSLLSQGNSPLHF
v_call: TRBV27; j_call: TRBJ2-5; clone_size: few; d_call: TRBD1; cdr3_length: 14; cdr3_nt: TGTGCCAGCAGTAAAGGACAGGGGCATGAGACCCAGTACTTC; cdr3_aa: CASSKGQGHETQYF
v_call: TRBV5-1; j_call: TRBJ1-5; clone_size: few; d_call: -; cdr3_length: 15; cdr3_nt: TGCGCCAGCAGCTTGGGGGGGGCCAGCAATCAGCCCCAGCATTTT; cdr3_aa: CASSLGGASNQPQHF
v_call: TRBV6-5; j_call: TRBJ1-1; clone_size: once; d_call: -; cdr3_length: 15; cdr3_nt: TGTGCCACCGGCCGCAGGCGGGAGCCGAACACTGAAGCTTTCTTT; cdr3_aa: CATGRRREPNTEAFF
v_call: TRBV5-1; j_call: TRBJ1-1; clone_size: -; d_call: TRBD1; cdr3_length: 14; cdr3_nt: TGCGCCAGCAGCGAGACTACAGGGGGGTCTGAAGCTTTCTTT; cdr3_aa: CASSETTGGSEAFF
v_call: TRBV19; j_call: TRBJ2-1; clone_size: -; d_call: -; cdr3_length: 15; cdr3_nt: TGTGCCAGTAGTCCGACCGGGACATACTACAATGAGCAGTTCTTC; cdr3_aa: CASSPTGTYYNEQFF
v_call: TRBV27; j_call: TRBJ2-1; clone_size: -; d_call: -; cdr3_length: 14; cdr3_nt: TGTGCCAGCAGTTTAAGTTCCAAGGCGAATGAGCAGTTCTTC; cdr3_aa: CASSLSSKANEQFF
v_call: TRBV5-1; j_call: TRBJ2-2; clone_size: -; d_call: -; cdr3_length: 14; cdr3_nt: TGCGCCAGCAGTTCCCAGGGCAACACCGGGGAGCTGTTTTTT; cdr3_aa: CASSSQGNTGELFF
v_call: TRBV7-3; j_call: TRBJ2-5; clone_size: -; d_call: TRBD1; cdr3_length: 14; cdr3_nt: TGTGCCAGCAGCCCGAGGGACAGACAAGAGACCCAGTACTTC; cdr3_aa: CASSPRDRQETQYF
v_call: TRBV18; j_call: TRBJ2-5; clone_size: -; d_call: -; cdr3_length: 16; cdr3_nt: TGTGCCAGCTCACCACCCGCCCCAGGCCTCCAAGAGACCCAGTACTTC; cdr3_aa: CASSPPAPGLQETQYF
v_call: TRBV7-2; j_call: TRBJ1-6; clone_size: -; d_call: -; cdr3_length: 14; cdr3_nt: TGTGCCAGCAGCCTAATTTCCAGAGGTTCACCCCTCCACTTT; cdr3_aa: CASSLISRGSPLHF
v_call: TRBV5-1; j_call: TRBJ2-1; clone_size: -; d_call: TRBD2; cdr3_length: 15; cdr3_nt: TGCGCCAGCAGCTCGAACAGCGGGGGGGCTTTTGAGCAGTTCTTC; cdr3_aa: CASSSNSGGAFEQFF